The 28 T cell receptor beta chains reported below all come from one sample, sequenced in a study of tumor-infiltrating lymphocytes in primary liver carcinoma. RNA and DNA were co-extracted from around 20-30 mg of unsorted bulk tissue. A constant-region primer primed TCR beta cDNA synthesis from roughly 520 ng of total RNA. Slightly modified ARM-PCR, run as three nested multiplex PCR rounds, produced the TCR beta libraries. TRBV1-TRBV30 forward primers paired with a C-beta reverse primer were used in the first two PCR rounds, which ran about 11 cycles each. TCRdb re-derived calls from the multiplex PCR reads in MiXCR, one entry per CDR3 protein. In the table there are about 64,000 distinct CDR3 sequences, over 60% of which are singletons. Source material: liver tumor tissue from sampling region 4. Subset given: tumor region T4, right-lateral pole. These receptors were obtained from a man in his forties or fifties with primary liver carcinoma and hepatitis B virus infection.

CDR3 sequence: CANSHEEDSPLHF. CDR3 DNA sequence: TGTGCCAACAGCCACGAGGAGGATTCACCCCTCCACTTT. The chain links TRBV6-5 to TRBJ1-6; D remains unclear. Germline V gives CDR1 MNHEY, CDR2 SVGAGI. Trimming shortened V by 10 bases and J by 8 bases, and 15 bases separated the two germline ends. This CDR3 contains 13 residues.

As regards this clonotype: A read error is possible here, since a much larger clone lies one base away. The genes are TRBV5-1 and TRBJ2-1, with D possibly being TRBD1 (6 bases). Germline loops: CDR1 SGHRS, CDR2 YFSETQ. Trimming stripped 4 bases from V and 5 bases from J, with 13 bases between. The CDR3 has 14 amino acids. CDR3 sequence: CASSLGDIHNEQFF. The CDR3 DNA reads as TGCGCCAGCAGCCTCGGGGACATTCACAATGAGCAGTTCTTC.

Notes on this clonotype: Its ends do not fully match the called genes, so a read error is possible. CDR3 protein: CAGSWGQRSYNEQFF. In DNA form, the CDR3 reads TGTGCCGGCAGTTGGGGACAGAGATCCTACAATGAGCAGTTCTTC. The chain has TRBV25-1 and TRBJ2-1, with TRBD1 matching over 7 bases. The CDR3 consists of 15 residues. Germline CDR1 is MGHDK and CDR2 is SYGVNS.

Notes on this clonotype: One end of the junction varies from germline; a read error may be responsible. The V and J genes are TRBV6-5 and TRBJ2-7; tentative D call: TRBD1 (6 bases). Per germline, CDR1 MNHEY and CDR2 SVGAGI. This CDR3 region has 15 residues. The CDR3: CAISYSRWAGVKQYF. The CDR3 DNA reads TGTGCCATCAGTTACTCGAGGTGGGCAGGGGTTAAGCAGTACTTC.

The chain has TRBV7-6 and TRBJ2-7; a weak D match, TRBD2 (6 bases). Per the germline V gene, CDR1 is SGHVS and CDR2 is FNYEAQ. CDR3 length: 15 amino acids. V lost 2 bases and J 7 bases, leaving 18 bases between the germline ends. CDR3 nucleotide sequence: TGTGCCAGCAGCTTAAGTTCGGGAGAAGGCTATGAGCAGTACTTC. Translated, it gives CASSLSSGEGYEQYF. Variable domain in full (rest from reference TRBV7-6 and TRBJ2-7): GAGVSQSPRYKVTKRGQDVALRCDPISGHVSLYWYRQALGQGPEFLTYFNYEAQQDKSGLPNDRFSAERPEGSISTLTIQRTEQRDSAMYRCASSLSSGEGYEQYFGPGTRLTVT.

The chain carries TRBV6-5 and TRBJ2-3; D gene ambiguous. The CDR3 loop spans 11 amino acids. Trimming cost V 2 bases and J 6 bases, with 3 bases left between them. Germline CDR1 is MNHEY and CDR2 is SVGAGI. CDR3 sequence (DNA): TGTGCCAGCAGTTACCAGGATACGCAGTATTTT. It codes for CASSYQDTQYF.

This clonotype was seen at least ten times. The chain carries TRBV4-1 and TRBJ2-1, with 9 positions matching TRBD2. CDR3 length: 14 residues. Germline-derived CDR1 and CDR2 are MGHRA and YSYEKL. With V trimmed by 3 bases and J by 4 bases, 1 base remained unmatched. The CDR3 reads CASSQAGGYNEQFF. The CDR3 DNA follows: TGCGCCAGCAGCCAGGCGGGAGGGTACAATGAGCAGTTCTTC.

A word on this clonotype: Possible read error: a much larger clone is one base away. The chain combines TRBV5-6 with TRBJ2-4; 7 bases match TRBD1. Germline V gene lookup returns CDR1 SGHDT and CDR2 YYEEEE. The CDR3 totals 12 residues. The CDR3: CVSRWSTGPQYF. In DNA form, the CDR3 reads TGTGTCAGCAGATGGTCGACAGGGCCTCAGTACTTC. Variable domain in full (rest from reference TRBV5-6 and TRBJ2-4): DAGVTQSPTHLIKTRGQQVTLRCSPKSGHDTVSWYQQALGQGPQFIFQYYEEEERQRGNFPDRFSGHQFPNYSSELNVNALLLGDSALYLCVSRWSTGPQYFGAGTRLSVL.

The chain couples TRBV5-5 to TRBJ1-2; D gene unclear. The CDR3 length is 14 residues. Trimming removed 1 base at V and 7 bases at J, with 14 bases between. CDR1 SGHKS and CDR2 YYEKEE come from the germline V gene (reference sequence). CDR3 sequence: CASSLYRDRSGYTF. The CDR3 bases are TGTGCCAGCAGCTTGTATAGGGATCGTAGTGGCTACACCTTC.

The chain has TRBV10-1 and TRBJ2-7; 8 positions agree with TRBD1. There are 13 residues in the CDR3. CDR1 is WNHNN, CDR2 SYGVQD, per germline (reference sequence). Trimming cost V 7 bases and J 10 bases; bases outside gene matches: 12. DNA of the CDR3: TGCGCCAGCATTTACGGGCAGGGGGCTCTACAGTACTTC. This gives the protein CASIYGQGALQYF.

V is TRBV28 and J is TRBJ1-2; 7 nucleotides match TRBD1. Germline V gene data show CDR1 as MDHEN and CDR2 as SYDVKM. Trimming removed 5 bases from V and 7 bases from J; junction bases left unmatched: 10. The CDR3 totals 14 residues. The DNA of the CDR3 is TGTGCCAGCAGTGAGACAGGGTGCCTAATTGGCTACACCTTC. Residues: CASSETGCLIGYTF.

This clonotype turned up a few times. The gene calls are TRBV2 and TRBJ2-3, with D possibly matching TRBD2 (6 bases). CDR3 length: 12 amino acids. Trimming removed 6 bases from V and 8 bases from J, with 12 bases in between. Looked up from germline, CDR1 is SNHLY and CDR2 is FYNNEI. The CDR3 sequence: CASRAEEGTQYF. As DNA, the CDR3 is TGTGCCAGCAGGGCCGAGGAGGGTACGCAGTATTTT.

The CDR3 loop is CASSQGSDRDADMQYF. The CDR3 DNA is TGCGCCAGCAGCCAAGGATCGGACAGGGACGCAGACATGCAGTATTTT. The V call is TRBV4-1, the J call TRBJ2-3, with 8 nucleotides matching TRBD1. The ends lost 1 base at V and 11 bases at J; junction bases unmatched: 14. Germline CDR1 reads MGHRA; CDR2 reads YSYEKL. The CDR3 runs 16 residues.

For this clonotype: This may be a read error: a much more frequent sequence differs by one nucleotide. J is TRBJ1-1 and V is TRBV4-3; D may be TRBD1 (5 bases). The CDR3 length is 13 residues. With 2 bases removed from V and 1 base from J, the gap between germline ends came to 5 bases. CDR1 is LGHNA, CDR2 YSLEER, per germline. CDR3 loop: CASSQRGNTEAFF. In DNA form, the CDR3 reads TGCGCCAGCAGCCAAAGGGGGAACACTGAAGCTTTCTTT.

This clonotype showed up many times. The chain carries TRBV19 and TRBJ2-7; no definite D call. The V end was cut by 4 bases, the J end by 2 bases, with 6 bases between. CDR1 LNHDA and CDR2 SQIVND come from the germline V gene (reference sequence). CDR3 length equals 12 residues. The CDR3 DNA sequence: TGTGCCAGTAGTAGCCAGGCCTACGAGCAGTACTTC. Its protein is CASSSQAYEQYF.

This clonotype was seen at least ten times. V usage is TRBV13 and J usage is TRBJ2-3; possibly TRBD2 for D (6 bases). V shed 1 base and J shed 1 base, with 12 bases lying between them. The CDR3 loop spans 16 amino acids. The germline CDR1 and CDR2 sequences are PRHDT and FYEKMQ (reference sequence). CDR3 DNA: TGTGCCAGCAGCTTAGTCGGGACTCTCGGCACAGATACGCAGTATTTT. Translated, it gives CASSLVGTLGTDTQYF.

Details on this clonotype: One junction end disagrees with the germline gene, perhaps due to a read error. This chain joins TRBV10-2 and TRBJ1-5; TRBD1 might be the D (6 bases). The CDR3 runs 15 residues. The germline CDR1 and CDR2 sequences are WSHSY and SAAADI. For the CDR3, the DNA is TGCGCCAGCAAGGGGGAGTTGGGGAGCAGTCAGCCCCAGCATTTT. It encodes CASKGELGSSQPQHF.

Details on this clonotype: With a much larger clone just one base away, this may be a read error. The chain links TRBV5-1 to TRBJ2-7; TRBD1 or TRBD2 may be the D gene (5 bases each). The V and J ends lost 3 bases and 9 bases respectively, with 19 bases between them. The CDR3 contains 14 residues. Looked up from germline, CDR1 is SGHRS and CDR2 is YFSETQ. The DNA of the CDR3 is TGCGCCAGCAGCTCGCGGGCAGGGTTCGACGGGCAGTACTTC. Translated, it gives CASSSRAGFDGQYF. The complete variable domain, with remaining parts taken from reference TRBV5-1 and TRBJ2-7, reads KAGVTQTPRYLIKTRGQQVTLSCSPISGHRSVSWYQQTPGQGLQFLFEYFSETQRNKGNFPGRFSGRQFSNSRSEMNVSTLELGDSALYLCASSSRAGFDGQYFGPGTRLTVT.

A note on this clonotype: It is unclear where the CDR3 begins or ends on the DNA, so no DNA is shown, and the CDR3 is as TCRdb lists it. The V and J genes are TRBV5-1 and TRBJ2-7; the DNA was not used to check the table's D call, TRBD2. From germline, CDR1 is SGHRS and CDR2 YFSETQ. A total of 17 residues make up the CDR3, ends included. CDR3 sequence reads: CASSLTGVAGGNYEQYF.

As regards this clonotype: A read error may be the cause here, since a much bigger clone is one base away. J is TRBJ2-1 and V is TRBV11-2; 7 positions agree with TRBD1. This CDR3 comprises 11 residues. Germline loops: CDR1 SGHAT, CDR2 FQNNGV. CDR3 sequence: CACSFDREQLF. DNA for the CDR3: TGTGCCTGCAGCTTTGACAGGGAGCAGCTCTTC.

Worth noting for this clonotype: At one end, the junction sequence differs from germline, possibly due to a read error. This sequence joins TRBV5-4 and TRBJ1-2; possibly TRBD1 for D (6 bases). CDR3 length: 14 amino acids. The germline gives CDR1 SGHNT, CDR2 YYREEE (reference sequence). The CDR3 DNA follows: TGTGTCAGCAGCTCTGCGACAGGCTCCTATGGCTACACCTTC. Encoded protein: CVSSSATGSYGYTF.

Details on this clonotype: A much more abundant neighbour one base away suggests this may be a read error. The CDR3 spells CSSTGIQGSYNEQFF. The DNA for the CDR3 is TGCAGCTCCACTGGGATACAGGGCTCCTACAATGAGCAGTTCTTC. The rearrangement uses TRBV29-1 and TRBJ2-1; D perhaps matches TRBD1 (6 bases). The CDR3 extends over 15 amino acids. Germline V lookup: CDR1 SQVTM, CDR2 ANQGSEA. V gave up 8 bases and J gave up 0 bases, with 17 bases separating them.

As to this clonotype: One end of the junction varies from germline; a read error may be responsible. CDR3 bases: TGTGCCAGCGGTTTTCGCGGACATGAGCAGTTTTTC. This sequence encodes CASGFRGHEQFF. The chain employs TRBV12-3 or TRBV12-4 and TRBJ2-1; D possibly corresponds to TRBD1 (5 bases). This CDR3 comprises 12 residues.

This clonotype was seen at least ten times. J is TRBJ2-7 and V is TRBV6-5, with a weak D call TRBD1 (6 bases). The germline V gene has CDR1 MNHEY and CDR2 SVGAGI. V was clipped by 8 bases and J by 4 bases, with 24 bases between them. There are 16 residues in the CDR3. CDR3 region: CASQRYRDTALYEQYF. DNA for the CDR3: TGTGCCAGCCAAAGGTACCGGGACACCGCACTTTACGAGCAGTACTTC.

With respect to this clonotype: The germline gene is not matched at one end of the junction; a read error may be the cause. The J gene is TRBJ1-1, the V gene TRBV6-5; 8 bases line up with TRBD1. The CDR3 consists of 15 residues. Germline assignment: CDR1 MNHEY and CDR2 SVGAGI. The CDR3 bases are TGTGCCAGCAGTTACCCCCGGACAGGGTCGACTGAAGCTTCCTTT. Encoded protein: CASSYPRTGSTEASF.

This clonotype was picked up a small number of times. The J gene is TRBJ2-1, the V gene TRBV11-2; 11 nucleotides match TRBD2. V dropped 4 bases and J dropped 8; count of bases not matched to a gene: 10. The CDR3 consists of 16 residues. From germline, CDR1 is SGHAT and CDR2 FQNNGV. The CDR3 sequence is CASSSLLAGAVDEQFF. The CDR3 nucleotides are TGTGCCAGCAGCTCGTTACTAGCGGGAGCCGTCGATGAGCAGTTCTTC.

Only one count was recorded for this clonotype. This clone may be a read error of a much larger clone one base away. The rearrangement uses TRBV28 and TRBJ1-5, with 8 nucleotides matching TRBD1. Looked up from germline, CDR1 is MDHEN and CDR2 is SYDVKM. The CDR3 runs 14 residues. CDR3 region: CASRSTGASQPQRF. CDR3 sequence (DNA): TGTGCCAGCAGGTCGACAGGGGCTTCCCAGCCCCAGCGTTTT.

A single count supports this clonotype. A read error may produce the germline difference seen at one junction end. The rearrangement links TRBV5-6 to TRBJ1-1; D uncertain. There are 12 residues in the CDR3. CDR1 is SGHDT, CDR2 YYEEEE, per germline. The CDR3 nucleotides are TGTGCCATCAGCTTGGTGAACGGAGAAGCTTTCTTT. It translates to CAISLVNGEAFF.